Listed below are T cell receptor beta chains from one sample, sequenced in a study of early T cells in non-severe SARS-CoV-2 infection. TCRdb ran MiXCR on the 5' RACE reads and lists one entry per CDR3 protein. The sample consists of 75,000 to 100,000 distinct CDR3 sequences, approximately 17% of them appearing once. What was sequenced was whole blood. All receptors derive from an adult who was a healthcare worker with PCR-confirmed SARS-CoV-2 infection or an uninfected control (not recorded which). The CDR3 runs from the conserved cysteine through the conserved F or W. A D gene is named only where the DNA matches it firmly. Clone size is given for some rows only: seen once, a few or many times, or a class if the clone is expanded.

d_gene	abundance	j_gene	v_gene	CDR3nt	CDR3aa
NA	few	TRBJ2-7	TRBV14	TGTGCCAGCAGCCAAGCTGGTTGGGGCAGGATCTACGAGCAGTACTTC	CASSQAGWGRIYEQYF
NA	few	TRBJ2-7	TRBV29-1	TGCAGCGCTACATCCGGGGACTACGAGCAGTACTTC	CSATSGDYEQYF
NA	NA	TRBJ1-4	TRBV6-2/TRBV6-3	TGTGCCAGCACCCTGCGGGGGACTGAAAAACTGTTTTTT	CASTLRGTEKLFF
NA	few	TRBJ1-2	TRBV10-3	TGTGCCATCACCGGAACGGGGAGAGAAGGCTACACCTTC	CAITGTGREGYTF
TRBD1	NA	TRBJ2-7	TRBV10-3	TGTGCCATCAGTGAGTCGAGTGGGACAGGGTACGAGCAGTACTTC	CAISESSGTGYEQYF
NA	many	TRBJ2-4	TRBV6-2/TRBV6-3	TGTGCCAGCAGCAGACTCCCCGGGGCGCAGATAAACATTCAGTACTTC	CASSRLPGAQINIQYF
NA	few	TRBJ1-3	TRBV30	TGTGCCTGGAGGGGCCATCGGTTGAGCTCTGGAAACACCATATATTTT	CAWRGHRLSSGNTIYF
TRBD2	few	TRBJ2-3	TRBV3-1	TGTGCCAGCAGCCAAGAACCTAGCGGAACGCAGTATTTT	CASSQEPSGTQYF
TRBD2	NA	TRBJ2-1	TRBV28	TGTGCCAGCAGTTTATCAGCGGGAGGTCGGGGTGAGCAGTTCTTC	CASSLSAGGRGEQFF
NA	few	TRBJ1-1	TRBV7-2	TGTGCCAGCAGCTCACTTACAGGGTACACTGAAGCTTTCTTT	CASSSLTGYTEAFF
NA	NA	TRBJ2-1	TRBV27	TGTGCCAGCAGTTTCGGGACAAGGGGCGAAAGTGAGCAGTTCTTC	CASSFGTRGESEQFF
TRBD2	few	TRBJ2-1	TRBV20-1	TGCAGTGCTAGAGATTGGGTAGCGGGAGTTCCTGGGGAGCAGTTCTTC	CSARDWVAGVPGEQFF
NA	NA	TRBJ1-3	TRBV10-3	TGTGCCATCAGTGAGTGGGGATGGGTCTCTTTCGCTGGAAACACCATATATTTT	CAISEWGWVSFAGNTIYF
TRBD1	few	TRBJ1-6	TRBV11-2	TGTGCCAGCAGCTTGGACAGGGATGGGTCACCCCTCCACTTT	CASSLDRDGSPLHF
NA	NA	TRBJ2-2	TRBV11-2	TGTGCCAGCAGATTAGCTCTCTTCCCGTTCTCGAGCAGGGAGGCCGGGGAGCTGTTTTTT	CASRLALFPFSSREAGELFF
NA	NA	TRBJ1-1	TRBV29-1	TGCAGCGTTGTGGCAGAGGGCAAGCACACTGAAGCTTTCTTT	CSVVAEGKHTEAFF
NA	few	TRBJ1-4	TRBV2	TGTGCCAGCAGTAAACCGGGACGTGAGAATGAAAAACTGTTTTTT	CASSKPGRENEKLFF
NA	NA	TRBJ2-7	TRBV11-2	TGTGCCAGCAGCTTCGCTTTAGAGACGTCTTCTAGCTCCTACGAGCAGTACTTC	CASSFALETSSSSYEQYF
NA	many	TRBJ1-2	TRBV29-1	TGCAGCGTCGATTACAGGGTTGGCTATGGCTACACCTTC	CSVDYRVGYGYTF
NA	few	TRBJ2-1	TRBV29-1	TGCAGCGTTGAGGGTCAGCCCGGGAATGAGCAGTTCTTC	CSVEGQPGNEQFF
NA	medium-sized	TRBJ2-2	TRBV5-1	TGCGCCAGCAGTCCAGGGATCACCGGGGAGCTGTTTTTT	CASSPGITGELFF
NA	NA	TRBJ2-5	TRBV11-2	TGTGCCAGCAGCCAATTATTAAGATACCAAGAGACCCAGTACTTC	CASSQLLRYQETQYF
TRBD1	NA	TRBJ2-7	TRBV11-3	TGTGCCAGCAGCTCGGGACAGAACTACGAGCAGTACTTC	CASSSGQNYEQYF
NA	few	TRBJ2-2	TRBV7-9	TGTGCCAGCAGCCAATCGCGGAACACCGGGGAGCTGTTTTTT	CASSQSRNTGELFF
TRBD1	NA	TRBJ2-3	TRBV27	TGTGCCAGCGTCCCCACAGGGGGTAATGATACGCAGTATTTT	CASVPTGGNDTQYF
NA	few	TRBJ2-3	TRBV9	TGTGCCAGCAGCGGGCTCCGGGATACGCAGTATTTT	CASSGLRDTQYF